This T cell receptor (beta chain) stems from a study of shared clonotypes between healthy human individuals. Cells designated naive CD8 were CD45RO-negative and were positively selected for CCR7, with terminally differentiated effector memory CD45RA+ cells excluded. The study enrolled healthy HIV-negative adults without recent acute infections or vaccinations as donors. Profiled with immunoSEQ multiplex PCR; TCRdb holds only in-frame clones, not every one. The sample includes 500,000 to 700,000 clones, roughly 95% of them seen just once. Germline V gene lookup returns CDR1 SQVTM and CDR2 ANQGSEA. The CDR3 contains 13 residues. V was trimmed by 3 bases and J by 1 base, leaving 9 bases between them.

The rearrangement joins TRBV29-1 to TRBJ1-2; tentatively, D is TRBD1 (6 bases). Sequencing was done on a sample of naive CD8+ T cells sorted from blood. The source is a woman aged 30 to 39 in good health. This CDR3 is CSVDYRDNYGYTF. The CDR3, as DNA: TGCAGCGTTGATTACAGGGATAACTATGGCTACACCTTC.